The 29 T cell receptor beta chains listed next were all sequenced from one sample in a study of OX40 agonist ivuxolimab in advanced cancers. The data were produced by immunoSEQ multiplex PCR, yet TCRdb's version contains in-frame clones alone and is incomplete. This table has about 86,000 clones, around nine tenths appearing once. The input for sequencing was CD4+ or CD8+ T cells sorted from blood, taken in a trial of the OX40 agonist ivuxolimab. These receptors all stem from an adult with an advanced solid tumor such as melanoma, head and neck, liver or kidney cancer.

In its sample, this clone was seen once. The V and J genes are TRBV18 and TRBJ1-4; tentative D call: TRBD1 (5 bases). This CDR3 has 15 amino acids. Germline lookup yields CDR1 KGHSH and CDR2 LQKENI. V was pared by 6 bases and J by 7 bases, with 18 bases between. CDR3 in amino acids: CASSPQGAKSEKLFF. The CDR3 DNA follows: TGTGCCAGCTCTCCCCAGGGAGCCAAGTCTGAAAAACTGTTTTTT.

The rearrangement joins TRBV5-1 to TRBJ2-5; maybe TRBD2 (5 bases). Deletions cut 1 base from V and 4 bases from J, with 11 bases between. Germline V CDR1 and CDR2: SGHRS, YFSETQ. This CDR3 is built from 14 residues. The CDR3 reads CASSLNGGGETQYF. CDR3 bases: TGCGCCAGCAGCTTGAATGGAGGCGGAGAGACCCAGTACTTC.

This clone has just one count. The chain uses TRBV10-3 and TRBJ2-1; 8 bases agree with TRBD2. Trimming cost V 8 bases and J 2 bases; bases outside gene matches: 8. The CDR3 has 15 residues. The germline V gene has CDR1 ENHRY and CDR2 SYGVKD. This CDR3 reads CAIFSGRGAYNEQFF. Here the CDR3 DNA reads TGTGCCATCTTCTCTGGGCGGGGGGCCTACAATGAGCAGTTCTTC.

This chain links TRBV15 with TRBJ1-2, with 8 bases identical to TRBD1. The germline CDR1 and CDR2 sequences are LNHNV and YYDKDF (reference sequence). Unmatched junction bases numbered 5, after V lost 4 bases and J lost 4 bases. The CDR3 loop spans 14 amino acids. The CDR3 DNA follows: TGTGCCACCAGCACCCGGACAGGGTCCTATGGCTACACCTTC. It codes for CATSTRTGSYGYTF.

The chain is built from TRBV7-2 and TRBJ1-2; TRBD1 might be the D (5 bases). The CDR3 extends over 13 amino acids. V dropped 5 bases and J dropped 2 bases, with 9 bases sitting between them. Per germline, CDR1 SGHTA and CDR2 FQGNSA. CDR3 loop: CASSAGHNYGYTF. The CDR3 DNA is TGTGCCAGCAGCGCCGGACACAACTATGGCTACACCTTC.

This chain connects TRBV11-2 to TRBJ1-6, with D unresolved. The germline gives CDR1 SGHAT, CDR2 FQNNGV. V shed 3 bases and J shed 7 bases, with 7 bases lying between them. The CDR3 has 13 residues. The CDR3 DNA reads TGTGCCAGCAGCTTCAGTCCGAATTCACCCCTCCACTTT. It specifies CASSFSPNSPLHF.

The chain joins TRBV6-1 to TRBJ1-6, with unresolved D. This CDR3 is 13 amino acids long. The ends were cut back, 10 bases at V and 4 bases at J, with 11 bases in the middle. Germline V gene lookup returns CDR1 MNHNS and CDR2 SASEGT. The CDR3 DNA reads TGTGCCACCTGGGCCCGGTATAATTCACCCCTCCACTTT. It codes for CATWARYNSPLHF.

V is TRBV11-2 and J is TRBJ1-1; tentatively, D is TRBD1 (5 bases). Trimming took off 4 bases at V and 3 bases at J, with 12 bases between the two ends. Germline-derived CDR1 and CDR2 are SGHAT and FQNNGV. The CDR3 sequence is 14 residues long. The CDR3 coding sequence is TGTGCCAGCAGCTCCGCACGAGGGGACACTGAAGCTTTCTTT. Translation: CASSSARGDTEAFF.

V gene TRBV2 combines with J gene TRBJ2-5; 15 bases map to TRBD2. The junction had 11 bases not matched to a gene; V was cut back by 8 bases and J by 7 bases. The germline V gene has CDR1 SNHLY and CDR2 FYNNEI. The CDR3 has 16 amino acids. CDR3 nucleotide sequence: TGTGCCAGCGGCCCGGGACTAGCGGGAGGCGGGGTGACCCAGTACTTC. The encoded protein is CASGPGLAGGGVTQYF.

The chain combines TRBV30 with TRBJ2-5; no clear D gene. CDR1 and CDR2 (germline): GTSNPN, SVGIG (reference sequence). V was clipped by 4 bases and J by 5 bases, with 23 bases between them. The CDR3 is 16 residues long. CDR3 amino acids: CAWTTMGTGLGETQYF. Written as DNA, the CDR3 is TGTGCCTGGACCACAATGGGTACTGGGCTAGGGGAGACCCAGTACTTC.

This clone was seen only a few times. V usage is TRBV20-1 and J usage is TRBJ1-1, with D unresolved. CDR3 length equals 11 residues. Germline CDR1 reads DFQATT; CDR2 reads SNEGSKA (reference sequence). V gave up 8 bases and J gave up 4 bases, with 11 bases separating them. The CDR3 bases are TGCAGTACCCTTGGGAGCACTGAAGCTTTCTTT. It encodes CSTLGSTEAFF.

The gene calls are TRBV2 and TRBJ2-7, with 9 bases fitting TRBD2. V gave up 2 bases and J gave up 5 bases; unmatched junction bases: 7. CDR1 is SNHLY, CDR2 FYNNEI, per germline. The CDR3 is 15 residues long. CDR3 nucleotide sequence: TGTGCCAGCAGTGAACAAGGCGGGAGGGCGCACGAGCAGTACTTC. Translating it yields CASSEQGGRAHEQYF.

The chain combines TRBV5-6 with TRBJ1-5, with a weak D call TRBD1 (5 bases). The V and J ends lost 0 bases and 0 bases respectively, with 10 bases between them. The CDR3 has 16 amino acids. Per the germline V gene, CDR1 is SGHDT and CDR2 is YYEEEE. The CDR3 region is CASSLAGGVSNQPQHF. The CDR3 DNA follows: TGTGCCAGCAGCTTGGCCGGGGGAGTTAGCAATCAGCCCCAGCATTTT.

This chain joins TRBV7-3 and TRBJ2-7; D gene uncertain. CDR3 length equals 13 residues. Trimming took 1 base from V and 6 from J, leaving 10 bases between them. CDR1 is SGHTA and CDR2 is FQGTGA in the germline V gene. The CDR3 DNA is TGTGCCAGCAGCTTAATTCCTAGGGCCGAGCAGTACTTC. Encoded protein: CASSLIPRAEQYF.

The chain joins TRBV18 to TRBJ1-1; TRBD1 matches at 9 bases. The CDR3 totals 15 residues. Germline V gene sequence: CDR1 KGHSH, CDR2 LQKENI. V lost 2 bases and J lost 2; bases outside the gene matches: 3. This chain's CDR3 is CASSPSDRGNTEAFF. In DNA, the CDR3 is TGTGCCAGCTCACCATCGGACAGGGGCAACACTGAAGCTTTCTTT.

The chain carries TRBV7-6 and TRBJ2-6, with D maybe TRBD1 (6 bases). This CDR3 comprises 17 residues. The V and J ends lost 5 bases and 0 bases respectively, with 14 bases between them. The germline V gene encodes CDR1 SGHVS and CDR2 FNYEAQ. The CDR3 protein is CASSIQGEGSGANVLTF. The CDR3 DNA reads TGTGCCAGCAGCATACAGGGTGAAGGCTCTGGGGCCAACGTCCTGACTTTC.

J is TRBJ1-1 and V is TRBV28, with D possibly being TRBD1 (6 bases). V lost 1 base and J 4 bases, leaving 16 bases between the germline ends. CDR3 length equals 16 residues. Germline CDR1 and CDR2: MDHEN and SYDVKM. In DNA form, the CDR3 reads TGTGCCAGCAGTTTATCCGGCACAGGGAGGAGCACTGAAGCTTTCTTT. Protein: CASSLSGTGRSTEAFF.

CDR3 in DNA: TGTGCCAGTAAACAGGGGGCGAACACTGAAGCTTTCTTT. Its protein product is CASKQGANTEAFF. J is TRBJ1-1 and V is TRBV2; 9 nucleotides align to TRBD1. V was clipped by 9 bases and J by 1 base; unmatched bases: 3. The CDR3 has 13 amino acids. Germline V CDR1 and CDR2: SNHLY, FYNNEI.

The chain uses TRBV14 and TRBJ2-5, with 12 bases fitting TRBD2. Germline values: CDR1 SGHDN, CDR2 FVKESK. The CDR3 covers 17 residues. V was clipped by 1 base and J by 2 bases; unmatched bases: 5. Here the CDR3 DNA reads TGTGCCAGCAGCCAAGGGGGACTAGCGGGCCTTCAAGAGACCCAGTACTTC. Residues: CASSQGGLAGLQETQYF.

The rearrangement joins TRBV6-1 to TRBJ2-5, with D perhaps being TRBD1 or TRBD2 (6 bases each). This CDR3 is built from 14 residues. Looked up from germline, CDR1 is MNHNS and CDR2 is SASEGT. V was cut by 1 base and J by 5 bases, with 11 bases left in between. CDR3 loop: CASSEEGGGETQYF. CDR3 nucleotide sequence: TGTGCCAGCAGTGAAGAGGGGGGAGGTGAGACCCAGTACTTC.

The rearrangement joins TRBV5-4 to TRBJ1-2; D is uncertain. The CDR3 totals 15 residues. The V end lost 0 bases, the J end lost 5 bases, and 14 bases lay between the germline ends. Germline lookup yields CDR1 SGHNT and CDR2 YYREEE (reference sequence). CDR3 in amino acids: CASSLAVGLEYGYTF. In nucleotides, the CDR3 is TGTGCCAGCAGCTTGGCCGTGGGTCTGGAGTATGGCTACACCTTC. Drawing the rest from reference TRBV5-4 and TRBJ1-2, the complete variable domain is ETGVTQSPTHLIKTRGQQVTLRCSSQSGHNTVSWYQQALGQGPQFIFQYYREEENGRGNFPPRFSGLQFPNYSSELNVNALELDDSALYLCASSLAVGLEYGYTFGSGTRLTVV.

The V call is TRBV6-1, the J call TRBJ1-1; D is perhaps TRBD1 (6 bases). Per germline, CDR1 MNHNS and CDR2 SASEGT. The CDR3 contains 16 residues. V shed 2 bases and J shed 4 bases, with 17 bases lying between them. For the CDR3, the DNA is TGTGCCAGCAGTGAAAGGGACCTAGCCAGGGGCACTGAAGCTTTCTTT. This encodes CASSERDLARGTEAFF.

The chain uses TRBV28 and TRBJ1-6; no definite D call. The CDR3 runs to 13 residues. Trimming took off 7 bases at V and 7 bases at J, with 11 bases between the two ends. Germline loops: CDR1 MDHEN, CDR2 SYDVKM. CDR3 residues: CASTLDANSPLHF. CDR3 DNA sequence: TGTGCCAGCACCTTAGATGCAAATTCACCCCTCCACTTT.

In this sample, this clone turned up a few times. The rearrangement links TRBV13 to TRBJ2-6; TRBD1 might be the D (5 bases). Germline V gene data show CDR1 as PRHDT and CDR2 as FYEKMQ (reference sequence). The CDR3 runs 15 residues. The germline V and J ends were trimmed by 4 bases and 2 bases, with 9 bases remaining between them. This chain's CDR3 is CASSSMTAGANVLTF. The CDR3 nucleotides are TGTGCCAGCAGCTCCATGACAGCTGGGGCCAACGTCCTGACTTTC.

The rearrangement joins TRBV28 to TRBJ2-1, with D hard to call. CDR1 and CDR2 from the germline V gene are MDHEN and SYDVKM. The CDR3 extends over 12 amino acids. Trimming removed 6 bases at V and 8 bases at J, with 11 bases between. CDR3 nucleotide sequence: TGTGCCAGCAGGCTGACTTCAGATGAGCAGTTCTTC. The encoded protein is CASRLTSDEQFF. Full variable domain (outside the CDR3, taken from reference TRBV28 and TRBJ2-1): DVKVTQSSRYLVKRTGEKVFLECVQDMDHENMFWYRQDPGLGLRLIYFSYDVKMKEKGDIPEGYSVSREKKERFSLILESASTNQTSMYLCASRLTSDEQFFGPGTRLTVL.

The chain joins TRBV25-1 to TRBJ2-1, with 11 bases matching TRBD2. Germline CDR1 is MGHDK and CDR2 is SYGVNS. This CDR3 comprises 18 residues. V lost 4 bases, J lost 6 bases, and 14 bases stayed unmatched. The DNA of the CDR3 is TGTGCCAGCAGTGGCTCCGGGACTAGCGGCTTCGTCATCAATGAGCAGTTCTTC. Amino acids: CASSGSGTSGFVINEQFF.

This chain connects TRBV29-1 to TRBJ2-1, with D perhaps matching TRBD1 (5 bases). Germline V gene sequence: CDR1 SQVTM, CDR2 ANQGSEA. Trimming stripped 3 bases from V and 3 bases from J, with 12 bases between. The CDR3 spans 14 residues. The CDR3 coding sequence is TGCAGCGTTGAGGAGACAGCCCTCTACAATGAGCAGTTCTTC. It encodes CSVEETALYNEQFF.

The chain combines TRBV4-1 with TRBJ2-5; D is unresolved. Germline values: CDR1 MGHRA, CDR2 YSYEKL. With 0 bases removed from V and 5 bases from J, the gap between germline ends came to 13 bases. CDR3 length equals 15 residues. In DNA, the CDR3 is TGCGCCAGCAGCCAAGACGGCCGAATGGGGGAGACCCAGTACTTC. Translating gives CASSQDGRMGETQYF.

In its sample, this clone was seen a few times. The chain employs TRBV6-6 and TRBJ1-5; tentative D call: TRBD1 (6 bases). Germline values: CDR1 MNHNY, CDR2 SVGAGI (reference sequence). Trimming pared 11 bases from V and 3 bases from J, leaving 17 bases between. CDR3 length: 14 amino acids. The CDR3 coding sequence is TGTGCCTCCCAACCGGGACACCTCAATCAGCCCCAGCATTTT. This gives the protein CASQPGHLNQPQHF.